Shown below are 19 T cell receptor beta chains from a single sample sequenced in a study of T cell repertoires in cytomegalovirus infection. The antigens for these receptors are not known. TCRdb re-derived calls from the reads in MiXCR, one entry per CDR3 protein. This table holds around 900,000 distinct CDR3 sequences, 31% found once. The material was cultured CD8+ T cells from PBMCs, obtained from culture after CMV antigen stimulation. The source is a human donor in good health (CMV status not recorded). Some clones in this sample may be carry-over from other donors' samples.

This clonotype was detected only a few times. The chain uses TRBV27 and TRBJ2-1, with TRBD2 matching 8 bases. The CDR3 contains 15 residues. With V trimmed by 2 bases and J by 5 bases, 5 bases remained unmatched. The germline CDR1 and CDR2 sequences are MNHEY and SMNVEV (reference sequence). Here the CDR3 DNA reads TGTGCCAGCAGTTTACGGGGGGGGGCCCACAATGAGCAGTTCTTC. Amino acid sequence: CASSLRGGAHNEQFF.

The rearrangement uses TRBV6-5 and TRBJ2-2; 15 bases agree with TRBD2. V lost 7 bases, J lost 0 bases, and 9 bases stayed unmatched. The germline V gene encodes CDR1 MNHEY and CDR2 SVGAGI. The CDR3 is 19 residues long. In nucleotides, the CDR3 is TGTGCCAGCACCGAGGGACTAGCGGGGGGCCTTTCGAACACCGGGGAGCTGTTTTTT. Translated: CASTEGLAGGLSNTGELFF.

In its sample, this clonotype was seen a few times. This sequence joins TRBV20-1 and TRBJ2-7; D call uncertain. From germline, CDR1 is DFQATT and CDR2 SNEGSKA (reference sequence). CDR3 length: 12 amino acids. V was shortened by 0 bases and J by 1 base, with 4 bases between the two germline ends. CDR3 DNA sequence: TGCAGTGCTAGAGATATGTCCTACGAGCAGTACTTC. As protein: CSARDMSYEQYF.

CDR3 sequence reads: CASRQTGSSYNSPLHF. CDR3 nucleotides: TGTGCCAGCAGGCAAACAGGGAGCTCCTATAATTCACCCCTCCACTTT. The chain recombines TRBV27 with TRBJ1-6; D is perhaps TRBD1 (6 bases). This CDR3 comprises 16 residues. CDR1 is MNHEY, CDR2 SMNVEV, per germline (reference sequence). V lost 6 bases, J lost 0 bases, and 12 bases lay in between.

This clonotype was seen a handful of times. This chain links TRBV20-1 with TRBJ1-4; D gene unclear. From germline, CDR1 is DFQATT and CDR2 SNEGSKA (reference sequence). This CDR3 contains 15 residues. Trimming took 1 base from V and 8 from J, leaving 17 bases between them. DNA for the CDR3: TGCAGTGCTAGAGGCTCGCTTAGGGCGAAGGAAAAACTGTTTTTT. It specifies CSARGSLRAKEKLFF.

The chain uses TRBV19 and TRBJ1-1; no reliable D call. With 9 bases removed from V and 1 base from J, the gap between germline ends came to 18 bases. The germline gives CDR1 LNHDA, CDR2 SQIVND (reference sequence). The CDR3 is 15 amino acids. CDR3 bases: TGTGCCAGCCGAAACCGGCAGAGGAAGAACACTGAAGCTTTCTTT. Translating it yields CASRNRQRKNTEAFF.

This chain connects TRBV4-1 to TRBJ1-1, with TRBD1 identical over 9 bases. The junction had 6 bases not matched to a gene; V was cut back by 9 bases and J by 7 bases. The CDR3 spans 12 residues. Germline assignment: CDR1 MGHRA and CDR2 YSYEKL. The CDR3 nucleotides read TGCGCCAGTGATACAGGGGGCGGTGAAGCTTTCTTT. The encoded protein is CASDTGGGEAFF.

This sequence joins TRBV7-6 and TRBJ2-1; D could derive from TRBD1 or TRBD2 (5 bases each). Trimming removed 5 bases at V and 5 bases at J, with 16 bases between. The germline V gene has CDR1 SGHVS and CDR2 FNYEAQ. The CDR3 is 15 amino acids. CDR3 residues: CASSRSGTEHNEQFF. The CDR3 DNA reads TGTGCCAGCAGCCGTTCCGGGACGGAACACAATGAGCAGTTCTTC.

The chain joins TRBV5-4 to TRBJ1-2; a possible D gene is TRBD1 (5 bases). Deletions cut 7 bases from V and 8 bases from J, with 15 bases between. The CDR3 extends over 12 amino acids. Germline V gene data show CDR1 as SGHNT and CDR2 as YYREEE (reference sequence). CDR3: CASRLGREGYTF. For the CDR3, the DNA is TGTGCCAGCCGCCTGGGACGGGAGGGCTACACCTTC.

This clonotype was counted between two and nine times. The chain has TRBV5-5 and TRBJ1-1, with 7 bases matching TRBD1. The germline V gene has CDR1 SGHKS and CDR2 YYEKEE (reference sequence). CDR3 length: 19 amino acids. Trimming removed 4 bases from V and 7 bases from J; junction bases left unmatched: 25. The DNA of the CDR3 is TGTGCCAGCAGCCCGGTCCTACAGGGGCTCGGGGCCCCTAGGGGTGAAGCTTTCTTT. Encoded protein: CASSPVLQGLGAPRGEAFF.

Here the CDR3 reads CASSPDWGSGNTIYF. The CDR3 DNA reads as TGTGCCAGTTCACCTGATTGGGGCTCTGGAAACACCATATATTTT. The chain links TRBV7-6 to TRBJ1-3; D is undetermined. The V end was cut by 9 bases, the J end by 0 bases, with 15 bases between. The CDR3 totals 15 residues. Germline CDR1 reads SGHVS; CDR2 reads FNYEAQ.

The chain joins TRBV11-2 to TRBJ1-1; D might be TRBD1 (5 bases). Per germline, CDR1 SGHAT and CDR2 FQNNGV. This CDR3 is built from 15 residues. The ends were cut back, 2 bases at V and 2 bases at J, with 12 bases in the middle. CDR3 protein: CASSLYGDRNTEAFF. In DNA form, the CDR3 reads TGTGCCAGCAGCTTATACGGGGACCGAAACACTGAAGCTTTCTTT.

There are a few counts of this clonotype. At one boundary the junction diverges from the germline segment, which might be a read error. The chain is built from TRBV10-3 and TRBJ1-1; D ambiguous. CDR1 and CDR2 from the germline V gene are ENHRY and SYGVKD. This CDR3 is 16 amino acids long. The CDR3 sequence: CAISDLGLAGPPEAFF. The CDR3 region has the DNA TGTGCCATCAGCGACCTAGGATTAGCAGGCCCACCTGAGGCTTTCTTT.

The genes are TRBV7-3 and TRBJ2-5, with 8 bases identical to TRBD2. Per the germline V gene, CDR1 is SGHTA and CDR2 is FQGTGA. The CDR3 is 15 amino acids. The trim removed 3 bases at V and 4 bases at J, leaving 7 bases unmatched. The CDR3 nucleotides read TGTGCCAGCAGCTTCCCCTCCGGGGGGGGAGAGACCCAGTACTTC. Protein: CASSFPSGGGETQYF.

The rearrangement uses TRBV2 and TRBJ1-4, with D possibly matching TRBD1 (5 bases). V lost 2 bases to trimming and J lost 4 bases, with 11 bases between them. The CDR3 is made up of 15 amino acids. In germline, CDR1 is SNHLY, CDR2 FYNNEI. The CDR3 sequence: CASSEPGTLNEKLFF. For the CDR3, the DNA is TGTGCCAGCAGTGAACCCGGGACGCTTAATGAAAAACTGTTTTTT.

The chain has TRBV27 and TRBJ1-2, with 9 bases that match TRBD1. V was pared by 5 bases and J by 6 bases, with 7 bases of the junction left unmatched. The germline CDR1 and CDR2 sequences are MNHEY and SMNVEV (reference sequence). The CDR3 runs 14 residues. CDR3 loop: CASSPAGQGNGYTF. As DNA, the CDR3 is TGTGCCAGCAGTCCGGCCGGACAGGGGAATGGCTACACCTTC.

This clonotype has a single count. J is TRBJ1-2 and V is TRBV27, with D possibly matching TRBD1 (6 bases). This CDR3 is 13 amino acids long. Trimming pared 8 bases from V and 8 bases from J, leaving 18 bases between. Looked up from germline, CDR1 is MNHEY and CDR2 is SMNVEV (reference sequence). CDR3 sequence: CASCPQQGYGYTF. The CDR3 coding sequence is TGTGCCAGCTGTCCCCAACAGGGTTACGGCTACACCTTC.

This clonotype was counted ten times or more. The rearrangement links TRBV7-6 to TRBJ1-5, with D hard to call. The CDR3 has 14 amino acids. CDR1 is SGHVS and CDR2 is FNYEAQ in the germline V gene. Trimming took 5 bases from V and 6 from J, leaving 14 bases between them. The CDR3 here is CASSLDSSPQPQHF. CDR3 DNA: TGTGCCAGCAGCCTGGACTCCTCACCTCAGCCCCAGCATTTT.

Concerning this clonotype: One end of the junction is discordant with germline, which a read error may explain. V and J are TRBV7-6 and TRBJ1-4, with TRBD1 identical over 9 bases. Per the germline V gene, CDR1 is SGHVS and CDR2 is FNYEAQ. The CDR3 spans 16 residues. CDR3 amino acids: CASSLAAGTGFEKLFF. The DNA for the CDR3 is TGTGCCAGCAGCCTAGCTGCCGGGACAGGGTTCGAAAAACTGTTTTTT. Filled out from reference TRBV7-6 and TRBJ1-4, the complete variable domain reads GAGVSQSPRYKVTKRGQDVALRCDPISGHVSLYWYRQALGQGPEFLTYFNYEAQQDKSGLPNDRFSAERPEGSISTLTIQRTEQRDSAMYRCASSLAAGTGFEKLFFGSGTQLSVL.